The entry below describes one TCR beta chain. This specimen belongs to a study of OX40 agonist ivuxolimab in advanced cancers. Overall study: Having had anti-PD-1, anti-PD-L1 or anti-CTLA-4 therapy before was allowed, and roughly 39% had some.

Samples of blood were obtained at baseline, on cycle 4 day 1, and on cycle 7 day 1. This CDR3 has 13 residues. Germline CDR1 reads LNHDA; CDR2 reads SQIVND (reference sequence). Trimming left V 3 bases short and J 1 base short, with 6 bases between. Sequencing was performed with immunoSEQ multiplex PCR; in TCRdb, only in-frame clones are kept and a portion is missing. The sample carries nearly 50,000 clones, around 87% recorded once. The genes are TRBV19 and TRBJ1-1; D remains unclear. The sequence came from an adult with an advanced solid tumor such as melanoma, head and neck, liver or kidney cancer. The specimen comprised CD4+ or CD8+ T cells sorted from blood, sampled in a trial of the OX40 agonist ivuxolimab. This CDR3 reads CASSIQRNTEAFF. The CDR3 DNA is TGTGCCAGTAGTATTCAGAGGAACACTGAAGCTTTCTTT.